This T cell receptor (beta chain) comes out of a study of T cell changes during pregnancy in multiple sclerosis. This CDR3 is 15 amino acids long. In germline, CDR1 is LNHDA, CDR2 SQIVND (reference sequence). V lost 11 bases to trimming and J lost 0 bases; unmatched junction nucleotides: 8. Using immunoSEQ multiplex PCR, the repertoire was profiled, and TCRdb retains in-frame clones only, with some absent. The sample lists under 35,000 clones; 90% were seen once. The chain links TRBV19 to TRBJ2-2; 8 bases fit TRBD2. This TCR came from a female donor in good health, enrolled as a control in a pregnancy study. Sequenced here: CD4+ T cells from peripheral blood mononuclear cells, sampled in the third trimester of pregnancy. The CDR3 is CAGGRGGTNTGELFF. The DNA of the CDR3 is TGTGCCGGGGGTCGGGGGGGGACGAACACCGGGGAGCTGTTTTTT. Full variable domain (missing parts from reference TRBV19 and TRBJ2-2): DGGITQSPKYLFRKEGQNVTLSCEQNLNHDAMYWYRQDPGQGLRLIYYSQIVNDFQKGDIAEGYSVSREKKESFPLTVTSAQKNPTAFYLCAGGRGGTNTGELFFGEGSRLTVL.